Shown below are 31 T cell receptor beta chains from a single sample sequenced in a study of shared clonotypes between healthy human individuals. Sequencing used immunoSEQ multiplex PCR; TCRdb keeps in-frame clones, though not all of them. This sample yields approximately 530,000 clones, of which around 96% are seen a single time; 0.06% belongs to the top ten. Specimen: naive CD4+ T cells sorted from blood. Stated subset: CD45RA+ positively selected. The receptors come from a woman in her thirties in good health.

The chain links TRBV7-9 to TRBJ2-3; D is tentatively TRBD1 or TRBD2 (7 bases each). Germline CDR1 is SEHNR and CDR2 is FQNEAQ (reference sequence). This CDR3 region has 13 residues. Between the trimmed V and J ends, which lost 4 bases and 6 bases, there was a span of 11 bases. In nucleotides, the CDR3 is TGTGCCAGCAGCTCAGGGGGGGTTGATACGCAGTATTTT. Its translation: CASSSGGVDTQYF.

This clone was detected once. This chain's CDR3 is CASSPRISGANVLTF. The CDR3 coding sequence is TGTGCCAGCTCACCACGGATCTCTGGGGCCAACGTCCTGACTTTC. The chain has TRBV18 and TRBJ2-6, with D uncertain. Trimming removed 1 base from V and 0 bases from J, with 4 bases in between. CDR3 length equals 15 residues. Germline lookup yields CDR1 KGHSH and CDR2 LQKENI.

The rearrangement links TRBV2 to TRBJ2-7; no clear D gene. CDR3 length: 11 amino acids. CDR1 is SNHLY, CDR2 FYNNEI, per germline. V dropped 6 bases and J dropped 6 bases, with 9 bases sitting between them. The DNA of the CDR3 is TGTGCCAGCAGAGACGCGGCCGAGCAGTACTTC. Translated, it gives CASRDAAEQYF.

This clone appeared a single time. The chain carries TRBV2 and TRBJ2-5; possibly TRBD1 for D (5 bases). The CDR3 has 14 residues. The V end lost 6 bases, the J end lost 2 bases, and 13 bases lay between the germline ends. CDR1 SNHLY and CDR2 FYNNEI come from the germline V gene. CDR3 in amino acids: CASSQGRPQETQYF. DNA for the CDR3: TGTGCCAGCAGCCAGGGCCGGCCGCAAGAGACCCAGTACTTC.

Worth noting for this clone: Germline is not matched at one junction end, which may reflect a read error. V usage is TRBV5-4 and J usage is TRBJ2-6; D gene unclear. The CDR3 consists of 17 residues. CDR1 is SGHNT, CDR2 YYREEE, per germline (reference sequence). The CDR3 spells CASCLPTRQSRANVLTF. The CDR3 DNA reads as TGTGCCAGCTGCTTACCCACCAGACAAAGTCGGGCCAACGTCCTGACTTTC.

The chain's CDR3 is CASRNRYGANQPQHF. The CDR3 DNA reads TGTGCCAGCAGAAACAGGTACGGCGCCAATCAGCCCCAGCATTTT. The chain employs TRBV6-1 and TRBJ1-5; possibly TRBD1 for D (5 bases). CDR1 and CDR2 (germline): MNHNS, SASEGT. Between the trimmed V and J ends, which lost 6 bases and 3 bases, there was a span of 15 bases. This CDR3 is 15 amino acids long.

The rearrangement links TRBV14 to TRBJ2-1; 8 nucleotides match TRBD2. The length of the CDR3 is 16 residues. Losses at the gene ends were 1 base for V and 4 bases for J; bases not matched to a gene: 6. The germline gives CDR1 SGHDN, CDR2 FVKESK. CDR3 residues: CASSQGSGSWYNEQFF. The CDR3 DNA reads TGTGCCAGCAGCCAAGGGAGCGGGAGCTGGTACAATGAGCAGTTCTTC. The whole variable domain, filled in from reference TRBV14 and TRBJ2-1, reads EAGVTQFPSHSVIEKGQTVTLRCDPISGHDNLYWYRRVMGKEIKFLLHFVKESKQDESGMPNNRFLAERTGGTYSTLKVQPAELEDSGVYFCASSQGSGSWYNEQFFGPGTRLTVL.

This rearrangement joins TRBV11-1 to TRBJ2-2, with TRBD2 matching 9 bases. This CDR3 is 18 amino acids long. Germline-derived CDR1 and CDR2 are SGHAT and FQDESV (reference sequence). The V gene end was trimmed by 5 bases and the J gene end by 4 bases; junction bases not matched to a gene: 14. The DNA for the CDR3 is TGTGCCAGCAGCACCCCCCAGGGGGGACTAGCCGCCACCGGGGAGCTGTTTTTT. Translation gives CASSTPQGGLAATGELFF.

The chain couples TRBV15 to TRBJ1-5, with D unresolved. With 5 bases removed from V and 3 bases from J, the gap between germline ends came to 8 bases. There are 13 residues in the CDR3. Germline V gene data show CDR1 as LNHNV and CDR2 as YYDKDF (reference sequence). DNA for the CDR3: TGTGCCACCAGCCTTCCGACCAATCAGCCCCAGCATTTT. Its translation: CATSLPTNQPQHF.

CDR3 protein: CASSIQEAGYNEQFF. The DNA for the CDR3 is TGTGCCAGTAGTATTCAGGAAGCGGGTTACAATGAGCAGTTCTTC. The chain employs TRBV19 and TRBJ2-1; tentative D call: TRBD2 (6 bases). With 3 bases removed from V and 4 bases from J, the gap between germline ends came to 13 bases. Germline CDR1 LNHDA, CDR2 SQIVND (reference sequence). This CDR3 is built from 15 residues.

As concerns this clone: This same CDR3 is encoded by further DNA sequences in the sample. The rearrangement uses TRBV19 and TRBJ2-3, with D uncertain. CDR1 is LNHDA and CDR2 is SQIVND in the germline V gene (reference sequence). This CDR3 region has 14 residues. V shed 1 base and J shed 2 bases, with 7 bases lying between them. CDR3 amino acids: CASSIGDSTDTQYF. CDR3 bases: TGTGCCAGTAGTATAGGGGATTCCACAGATACGCAGTATTTT.

The genes are TRBV5-1 and TRBJ2-1, with 10 bases aligning to TRBD2. Trimming cost V 1 base and J 5 bases; bases outside gene matches: 6. The V gene's germline CDR1 is SGHRS and CDR2 YFSETQ. This CDR3 region has 16 residues. The CDR3 loop reads CASSLLLAGADNEQFF. The CDR3 DNA reads TGCGCCAGCAGCTTGCTGCTAGCGGGAGCTGACAATGAGCAGTTCTTC. Drawing the rest from reference TRBV5-1 and TRBJ2-1, the complete variable domain is KAGVTQTPRYLIKTRGQQVTLSCSPISGHRSVSWYQQTPGQGLQFLFEYFSETQRNKGNFPGRFSGRQFSNSRSEMNVSTLELGDSALYLCASSLLLAGADNEQFFGPGTRLTVL.

This chain connects TRBV23-1 to TRBJ1-5; D uncertain. TRBV23-1 is reported as an ORF; its role is uncertain. The CDR3 extends over 10 amino acids. Trimming took off 8 bases at V and 9 bases at J, with 8 bases between the two ends. The CDR3 coding sequence is TGCGCCAGCGGCGTGGCGCCCCAGCATTTT. Its protein product is CASGVAPQHF.

The V call is TRBV28, the J call TRBJ1-1, with 7 bases aligning to TRBD1. V gave up 11 bases and J gave up 1 base; unmatched junction bases: 7. The CDR3 extends over 13 amino acids. From germline, CDR1 is MDHEN and CDR2 SYDVKM. DNA of the CDR3: TGTGCCGCCCGGGACAGCTCGAACACTGAAGCTTTCTTT. It encodes CAARDSSNTEAFF. Full variable domain (missing parts from reference TRBV28 and TRBJ1-1): DVKVTQSSRYLVKRTGEKVFLECVQDMDHENMFWYRQDPGLGLRLIYFSYDVKMKEKGDIPEGYSVSREKKERFSLILESASTNQTSMYLCAARDSSNTEAFFGQGTRLTVV.

The genes are TRBV18 and TRBJ2-7; D is perhaps TRBD1 (5 bases). CDR3 length: 14 residues. Trimming removed 1 base from V and 0 bases from J, with 7 bases in between. Germline CDR1 is KGHSH and CDR2 is LQKENI. The CDR3 DNA reads TGTGCCAGCTCACCACAACAGGACTCCTACGAGCAGTACTTC. Translating it yields CASSPQQDSYEQYF.

V gene TRBV6-6 combines with J gene TRBJ2-3, with D perhaps matching TRBD2 (5 bases). The germline V gene encodes CDR1 MNHNY and CDR2 SVGAGI (reference sequence). The V and J ends lost 8 bases and 1 base respectively, with 10 bases between them. CDR3 length: 13 amino acids. The CDR3 loop is CASQKAGTDTQYF. The CDR3 DNA is TGTGCCAGCCAAAAAGCGGGCACAGATACGCAGTATTTT.

The chain employs TRBV7-9 and TRBJ2-1; D possibly corresponds to TRBD1 (9 bases). This CDR3 has 19 amino acids. The germline CDR1 and CDR2 sequences are SEHNR and FQNEAQ (reference sequence). Trimming removed 5 bases from V and 6 bases from J, with 29 bases in between. The CDR3 spells CASSHGTGWLVAGPNEQFF. CDR3 nucleotides: TGTGCCAGCAGCCACGGGACAGGGTGGTTGGTAGCGGGACCCAATGAGCAGTTCTTC.

Only one count was recorded for this clone. The chain carries TRBV18 and TRBJ1-3, with 7 bases aligning to TRBD1. Looked up from germline, CDR1 is KGHSH and CDR2 is LQKENI. The ends lost 6 bases at V and 0 bases at J; junction bases unmatched: 5. This CDR3 spans 15 amino acids. The CDR3 nucleotides read TGTGCCAGCTCGGCGGGGACAGACTCTGGAAACACCATATATTTT. Protein: CASSAGTDSGNTIYF.

The V and J genes are TRBV29-1 and TRBJ1-3; D ambiguous. The V and J ends lost 3 bases and 10 bases respectively, with 10 bases between them. The CDR3 is 11 residues long. Germline-derived CDR1 and CDR2 are SQVTM and ANQGSEA. The CDR3 here is CSVDRTGTIYF. The CDR3 DNA reads as TGCAGCGTTGATCGGACGGGGACCATATATTTT.

The CDR3 is CAISESAGGNTDTQYF. CDR3 sequence (DNA): TGTGCCATCAGTGAGTCAGCCGGAGGGAACACAGATACGCAGTATTTT. The chain has TRBV10-3 and TRBJ2-3; possible D gene TRBD2, 6 bases. Germline values: CDR1 ENHRY, CDR2 SYGVKD. With 0 bases removed from V and 2 bases from J, the gap between germline ends came to 12 bases. This CDR3 contains 16 residues.

The chain links TRBV28 to TRBJ2-5; 10 bases are a match to TRBD2. Germline CDR1 MDHEN, CDR2 SYDVKM. The CDR3 consists of 17 residues. The V and J ends lost 1 base and 2 bases, in that order; junction bases with no gene match: 7. This chain's CDR3 is CASSLYSSGSQQETQYF. Here the CDR3 DNA reads TGTGCCAGCAGTTTATACTCTAGCGGGAGCCAGCAAGAGACCCAGTACTTC.

V gene TRBV18 combines with J gene TRBJ2-7, with 11 bases matching TRBD2. Germline V lookup: CDR1 KGHSH, CDR2 LQKENI. V shed 2 bases, J shed 2 bases, and the junction held 5 bases outside the gene matches. This CDR3 contains 16 residues. The DNA for the CDR3 is TGTGCCAGCTCACCAGTTTTAGCGGGAGGGCCCTACGAGCAGTACTTC. It is translated as CASSPVLAGGPYEQYF.

This clone was seen just once. The chain is built from TRBV29-1 and TRBJ2-1; tentative D call: TRBD1 (6 bases). Deletions cut 0 bases from V and 7 bases from J, with 13 bases between. Germline-derived CDR1 and CDR2 are SQVTM and ANQGSEA. This CDR3 has 14 residues. The CDR3 DNA reads as TGCAGCGTTGAAGATTGGGTGGGGGCAAATGAGCAGTTCTTC. It codes for CSVEDWVGANEQFF.

The rearrangement uses TRBV19 and TRBJ2-7; the match to TRBD1 covers 10 bases. V shed 6 bases, J shed 2 bases, and the junction held 4 bases outside the gene matches. Germline CDR1 reads LNHDA; CDR2 reads SQIVND (reference sequence). This CDR3 is 14 amino acids long. CDR3 bases: TGTGCCAGTAGCCCGGGACAGGGGACCTACGAGCAGTACTTC. It encodes CASSPGQGTYEQYF.

This chain uses TRBV6-1 with TRBJ2-3; possibly TRBD1 or TRBD2 for D (5 bases each). Germline CDR1 MNHNS, CDR2 SASEGT. V lost 4 bases and J 6 bases, leaving 14 bases between the germline ends. This CDR3 region has 14 residues. CDR3 coding DNA: TGTGCCAGCAGTGTGGGACGATACACGGATACGCAGTATTTT. Protein product: CASSVGRYTDTQYF.

The chain carries TRBV5-4 and TRBJ2-5, with 11 bases matching TRBD2. The better agreement between TRBJ2-7 and the DNA end casts doubt on the J call. CDR1 is SGHNT, CDR2 YYREEE, per germline (reference sequence). The CDR3 is 16 amino acids. CDR3 sequence: CASSLDLAGGSYEQYF. CDR3 coding DNA: TGTGCCAGCAGCTTGGACCTAGCGGGAGGTTCCTACGAGCAGTACTTC.

This chain connects TRBV28 to TRBJ2-3; 10 bases match TRBD2. CDR3 length equals 14 residues. The V gene end was trimmed by 6 bases and the J gene end by 5 bases; junction bases not matched to a gene: 5. Germline V lookup: CDR1 MDHEN, CDR2 SYDVKM. The CDR3 sequence: CASRPGLAKDTQYF. The CDR3 DNA follows: TGTGCCAGCAGACCGGGACTAGCGAAAGATACGCAGTATTTT. Using reference TRBV28 and TRBJ2-3 for the parts outside the CDR3, the full variable domain is DVKVTQSSRYLVKRTGEKVFLECVQDMDHENMFWYRQDPGLGLRLIYFSYDVKMKEKGDIPEGYSVSREKKERFSLILESASTNQTSMYLCASRPGLAKDTQYFGPGTRLTVL.

The rearrangement joins TRBV10-3 to TRBJ2-2; D may be TRBD1 (5 bases). The V gene lost 6 bases and the J gene lost 1 base, with 12 bases spanning the gap. The CDR3 runs to 15 residues. Germline CDR1 is ENHRY and CDR2 is SYGVKD. The CDR3 protein is CAIRFGTGNTGELFF. The CDR3 nucleotides read TGTGCCATCAGGTTTGGAACAGGGAACACCGGGGAGCTGTTTTTT.

The rearrangement links TRBV20-1 to TRBJ2-3; TRBD2 is a possible D gene (5 bases). The CDR3 has 11 amino acids. CDR1 DFQATT and CDR2 SNEGSKA come from the germline V gene (reference sequence). The ends were cut back, 5 bases at V and 6 bases at J, with 9 bases in the middle. As DNA, the CDR3 is TGCAGTGCTGGAGGAAGGGATACGCAGTATTTT. It is translated as CSAGGRDTQYF.

J is TRBJ2-5 and V is TRBV28, with a tentative D call TRBD1 (6 bases). The CDR3 loop spans 13 amino acids. Germline assignment: CDR1 MDHEN and CDR2 SYDVKM. The V and J ends lost 6 bases and 7 bases respectively, with 15 bases between them. For the CDR3, the DNA is TGTGCCAGCAGCCAACAGGGAATAGGGACCCAGTACTTC. Its protein product is CASSQQGIGTQYF.

This clone was recorded once. V and J are TRBV5-1 and TRBJ2-7; D is unresolved. The germline V and J ends were trimmed by 7 bases and 3 bases, with 17 bases remaining between them. CDR1 SGHRS and CDR2 YFSETQ come from the germline V gene. The CDR3 covers 14 residues. CDR3 nucleotides: TGCGCCAGCTCACGACCTGAAAAGGGCTACGAGCAGTACTTC. Translation gives CASSRPEKGYEQYF. The full variable domain, rest sourced from reference TRBV5-1 and TRBJ2-7, is KAGVTQTPRYLIKTRGQQVTLSCSPISGHRSVSWYQQTPGQGLQFLFEYFSETQRNKGNFPGRFSGRQFSNSRSEMNVSTLELGDSALYLCASSRPEKGYEQYFGPGTRLTVT.